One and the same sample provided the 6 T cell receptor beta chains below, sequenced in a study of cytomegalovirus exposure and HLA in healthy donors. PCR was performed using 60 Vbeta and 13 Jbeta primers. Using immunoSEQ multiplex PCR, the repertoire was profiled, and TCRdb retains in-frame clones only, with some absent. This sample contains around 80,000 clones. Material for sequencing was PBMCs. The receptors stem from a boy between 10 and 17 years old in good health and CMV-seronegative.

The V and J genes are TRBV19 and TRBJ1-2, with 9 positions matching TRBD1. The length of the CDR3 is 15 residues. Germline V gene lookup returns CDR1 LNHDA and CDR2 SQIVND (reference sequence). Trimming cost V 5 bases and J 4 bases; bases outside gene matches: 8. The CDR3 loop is CASSVGTGIGYGYTF. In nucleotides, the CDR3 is TGTGCCAGTAGTGTGGGGACAGGGATTGGCTATGGCTACACCTTC.

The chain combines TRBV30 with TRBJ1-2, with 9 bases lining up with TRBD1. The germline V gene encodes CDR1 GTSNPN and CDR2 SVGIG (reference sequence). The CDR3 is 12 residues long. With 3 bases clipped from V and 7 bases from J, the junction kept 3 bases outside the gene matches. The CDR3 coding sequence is TGTGCCTGGAGGGGACAGGGCGCTGGCTACACCTTC. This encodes CAWRGQGAGYTF.

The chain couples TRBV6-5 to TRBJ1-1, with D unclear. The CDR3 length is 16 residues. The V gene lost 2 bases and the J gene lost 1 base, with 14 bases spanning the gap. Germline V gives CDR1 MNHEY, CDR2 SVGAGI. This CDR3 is CASSYPGLGGNTEAFF. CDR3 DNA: TGTGCCAGCAGTTACCCGGGTCTGGGAGGGAACACTGAAGCTTTCTTT.

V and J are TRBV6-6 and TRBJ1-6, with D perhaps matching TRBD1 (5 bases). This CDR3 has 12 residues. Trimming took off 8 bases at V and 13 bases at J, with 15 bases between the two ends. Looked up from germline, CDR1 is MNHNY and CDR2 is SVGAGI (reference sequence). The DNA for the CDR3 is TGTGCCAGCGCACAAAGGGGCAGTCCCCTCCACTTT. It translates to CASAQRGSPLHF.

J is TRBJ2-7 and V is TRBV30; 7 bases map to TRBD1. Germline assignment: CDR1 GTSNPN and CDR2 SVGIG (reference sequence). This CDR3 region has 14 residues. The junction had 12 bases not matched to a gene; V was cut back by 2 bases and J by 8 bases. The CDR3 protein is CAWSQTGRGDQQYF. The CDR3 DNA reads TGTGCCTGGAGTCAGACAGGGAGAGGTGACCAGCAGTACTTC. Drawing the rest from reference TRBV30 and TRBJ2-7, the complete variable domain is SQTIHQWPATLVQPVGSPLSLECTVEGTSNPNLYWYRQAAGRGLQLLFYSVGIGQISSEVPQNLSASRPQDRQFILSSKKLLLSDSGFYLCAWSQTGRGDQQYFGPGTRLTVT.

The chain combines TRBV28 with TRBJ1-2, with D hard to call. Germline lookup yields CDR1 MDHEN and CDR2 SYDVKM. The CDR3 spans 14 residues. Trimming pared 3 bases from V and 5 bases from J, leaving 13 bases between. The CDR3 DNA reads TGTGCCAGCAGTTTTTCGGGAATTGATTATGGCTACACCTTC. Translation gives CASSFSGIDYGYTF.